This T cell receptor (beta chain) was captured by sequencing in a study of T-cell memory formation after mild COVID-19. This clonotype was seen at least ten times. A single record per CDR3 protein comes from TCRdb applying MiXCR to the 5' RACE reads. The sample lists some 300,000 distinct CDR3 sequences; more than 20% were seen once. This CDR3 has 13 amino acids. The V and J ends lost 0 bases and 4 bases respectively, with 7 bases between them. Germline assignment: CDR1 MNHEY and CDR2 SVGAGI. Material for sequencing was PBMCs or a T cell subset sorted from them (not recorded which). The clonotype originates from a man aged 18 to 29 who had mild COVID-19 (a few samples of this study predate the infection). Cell type and time point are not known. This chain links TRBV6-5 with TRBJ2-7; tentatively, D is TRBD1 (6 bases). CDR3 in amino acids: CASSYSTGYEQYF. The CDR3 region has the DNA TGTGCCAGCAGTTACTCTACAGGGTACGAGCAGTACTTC.